This is a list of T cell receptor beta chains from one sample in a study of control samples from healthy donors and cancer patients. Sequenced by immunoSEQ multiplex PCR; TCRdb stores in-frame clones only, minus some. The table includes under 450,000 clones, around 90% detected once. The sequencing input was PBMCs. The receptors here all came from a man in his forties with head and neck cancer. The CDR3 runs from the conserved cysteine through the conserved F or W. The order of the fields is J gene, V gene, clone size, D gene, CDR3 protein, CDR3 DNA. The D gene is left open where the match is weak. Size tells how often a clone was seen (once, few, many) or the class of an expanded clone, and some rows leave it out.

>TRBJ1-1|TRBV9|-|-
CASSVRGGGGSNTEAFF
TGTGCCAGCAGCGTGCGAGGCGGGGGGGGCAGTAACACTGAAGCTTTCTTT
>TRBJ2-7|TRBV5-5|-|-
CASSFSRDAAYEQYF
TGTGCCAGCAGTTTTAGCCGGGACGCTGCCTACGAGCAGTACTTC
>TRBJ2-1|TRBV19|-|TRBD1
CASSLDRAGQFF
TGTGCCAGTAGTCTAGACAGGGCTGGGCAGTTCTTC
>TRBJ1-2|TRBV7-2|-|TRBD1
CASSTSVDRAGGYTF
TGTGCCAGCAGCACCAGTGTTGACAGGGCTGGTGGCTACACCTTC
>TRBJ1-1|TRBV2|-|-
CASKGQGEAFF
TGTGCCAGCAAGGGGCAGGGCGAAGCTTTCTTT
>TRBJ2-6|TRBV15|once|-
CATSREGGRTAGANVLTF
TGTGCCACCAGCAGAGAGGGCGGACGTACGGCTGGGGCCAACGTCCTGACTTTC
>TRBJ1-5|TRBV4-3|once|-
CASSQDAGQPQHF
TGCGCCAGCAGCCAAGATGCCGGTCAGCCCCAGCATTTT
>TRBJ1-3|TRBV5-4|-|-
CASSFEGRDTIYF
TGTGCCAGCAGCTTCGAGGGGCGAGACACCATATATTTT
>TRBJ1-1|TRBV11-2|-|-
CASSLVGATEAFF
TGTGCCAGCAGCTTAGTCGGGGCCACTGAAGCTTTCTTT
>TRBJ2-7|TRBV7-2|-|TRBD2
CASSLALAGPTYEQYF
TGTGCCAGCAGCTTAGCGCTAGCGGGACCTACCTACGAGCAGTACTTC
>TRBJ2-1|TRBV7-8|-|-
CASSLVSGAGEQFF
TGTGCCAGCAGCTTAGTATCGGGGGCGGGTGAGCAGTTCTTC
>TRBJ2-7|TRBV25-1|-|TRBD2
CASSAGTSVPYEQYF
TGTGCCAGCAGTGCCGGGACTAGCGTTCCATACGAGCAGTACTTC
>TRBJ1-4|TRBV28|-|-
CASSSRTVTFEKLFF
TGTGCCAGCAGTTCCCGGACAGTTACTTTTGAAAAACTGTTTTTT
>TRBJ2-2|TRBV7-2|-|TRBD2
CASSSIHGRSGELFF
TGTGCCAGCAGCTCAATCCACGGGAGGAGCGGGGAGCTGTTTTTT
>TRBJ1-5|TRBV2|-|TRBD1
CASSLDRGTQHF
TGTGCCAGCAGTCTCGACAGGGGGACCCAGCATTTT
>TRBJ2-2|TRBV27|-|-
CAVGAVTPGAARPGELFF
TGTGCCGTAGGAGCAGTTACTCCAGGGGCGGCACGGCCCGGGGAGCTGTTTTTT